The entry below describes one TCR beta chain. This record comes from a study of blood T cell repertoires in COVID-19. Study-level information: Sample material is recorded as cDNA or gDNA derived from T cells, B-cell-depleted T cells, or PBMCs.

The data were produced by immunoSEQ multiplex PCR, yet TCRdb's version contains in-frame clones alone and is incomplete. The sample includes about 82,000 clones, under 80% of them seen just once. Patients of the Seattle cohort, enrolled during active infection, were followed longitudinally. The specimen sequenced was peripheral blood. This receptor was identified in a man aged 60-69 years with COVID-19, enrolled during active disease.

This CDR3 is CASSQGAGYYQETQYF. CDR3 bases: TGCGCCAGCAGCCAAGGGGCGGGATACTATCAAGAGACCCAGTACTTC. The chain joins TRBV4-1 to TRBJ2-5, with D possibly being TRBD2 (6 bases). The CDR3 extends over 16 amino acids. Germline V CDR1 and CDR2: MGHRA, YSYEKL. V was cut by 1 base and J by 2 bases, with 14 bases left in between.